This TCR beta chain was sequenced during a study of beta chain features in type 1 diabetes. The entirety of the isolated RNA underwent reverse transcription, so expressed TCRB transcripts were sequenced. The protocol was immunoSEQ multiplex PCR, while the TCRdb copy is restricted to in-frame clones and leaves out a portion. The sample contains 330,000 or so clones, roughly 21% of which appear only once. The CDR3 spans 15 residues. CDR1 and CDR2 from the germline V gene are SNHLY and FYNNEI. V trimming: 4 bases; J trimming: 5 bases; junction bases outside the gene matches: 5. The purity of all sorted populations exceeded 95%.

Material for sequencing was naive CD4+ T cells from blood. The receptor comes from a woman between 18 and 30 years old in good health. This chain joins TRBV2 and TRBJ2-5, with 12 bases fitting TRBD2. The CDR3 DNA reads TGTGCCAGCAGTGGGGGACTAGCGGGCGGGGAGACCCAGTACTTC. This sequence encodes CASSGGLAGGETQYF. Full variable domain (rest looked up from reference TRBV2 and TRBJ2-5): EPEVTQTPSHQVTQMGQEVILRCVPISNHLYFYWYRQILGQKVEFLVSFYNNEISEKSEIFDDQFSVERPDGSNFTLKIRSTKLEDSAMYFCASSGGLAGGETQYFGPGTRLLVL.